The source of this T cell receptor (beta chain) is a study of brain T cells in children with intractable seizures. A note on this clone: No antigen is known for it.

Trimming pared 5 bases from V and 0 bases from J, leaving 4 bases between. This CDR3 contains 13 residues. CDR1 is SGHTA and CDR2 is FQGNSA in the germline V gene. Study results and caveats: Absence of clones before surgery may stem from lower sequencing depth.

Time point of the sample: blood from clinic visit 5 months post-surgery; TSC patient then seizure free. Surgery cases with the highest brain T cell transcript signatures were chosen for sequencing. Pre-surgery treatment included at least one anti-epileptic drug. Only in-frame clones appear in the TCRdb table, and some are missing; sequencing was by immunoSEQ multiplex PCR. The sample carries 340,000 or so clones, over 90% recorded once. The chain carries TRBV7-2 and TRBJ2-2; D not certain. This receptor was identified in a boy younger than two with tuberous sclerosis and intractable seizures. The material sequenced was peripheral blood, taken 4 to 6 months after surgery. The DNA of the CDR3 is TGTGCCAGCAGCAAAGCGAACACCGGGGAGCTGTTTTTT. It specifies CASSKANTGELFF.